The 18 T cell receptor beta chains below all came from one sample that was sequenced in a study of T cell changes during pregnancy in multiple sclerosis. Using immunoSEQ multiplex PCR, the repertoire was profiled, and TCRdb retains in-frame clones only, with some absent. This table has about 110,000 clones, roughly 92% appearing once. Sequencing used peripheral blood, obtained after pregnancy. All receptors come from a female donor with multiple sclerosis, enrolled in a pregnancy study.

The J gene is TRBJ2-1, the V gene TRBV6-5, with D perhaps TRBD2 (6 bases). This CDR3 region has 15 residues. Germline CDR1 and CDR2: MNHEY and SVGAGI. The V end was cut by 7 bases, the J end by 2 bases, with 15 bases between. CDR3 sequence reads: CASTKGRTTYNEQFF. The CDR3 nucleotides are TGTGCCAGCACCAAAGGGAGGACGACCTACAATGAGCAGTTCTTC.

The chain is built from TRBV6-1 and TRBJ1-6, with D tentatively TRBD1 (5 bases). This CDR3 region has 16 residues. Germline-derived CDR1 and CDR2 are MNHNS and SASEGT. V was pared by 3 bases and J by 6 bases, with 15 bases between. The CDR3 bases are TGTGCCAGCAGTGAGCTCGAGCAGGGTGGTAATTCACCCCTCCACTTT. It codes for CASSELEQGGNSPLHF.

V gene TRBV5-1 combines with J gene TRBJ2-7; D unresolved. This CDR3 has 16 residues. Germline CDR1 reads SGHRS; CDR2 reads YFSETQ. V gave up 3 bases and J gave up 1 base, with 17 bases separating them. CDR3 DNA: TGCGCCAGCAGCTCCTCCCCAGGCTTCGCTTCCTACGAGCAGTACTTC. Amino acid sequence: CASSSSPGFASYEQYF. Based on the CDR3 plus reference TRBV5-1 and TRBJ2-7, the full variable domain is KAGVTQTPRYLIKTRGQQVTLSCSPISGHRSVSWYQQTPGQGLQFLFEYFSETQRNKGNFPGRFSGRQFSNSRSEMNVSTLELGDSALYLCASSSSPGFASYEQYFGPGTRLTVT.

This chain links TRBV15 with TRBJ2-3; 11 bases are a match to TRBD2. Germline-derived CDR1 and CDR2 are LNHNV and YYDKDF (reference sequence). The CDR3 length is 16 residues. Losses at the gene ends were 4 bases for V and 5 bases for J; bases not matched to a gene: 8. The CDR3 DNA sequence: TGTGCCACCAGCACAACTAGCGGGGGCCCCCAAGATACGCAGTATTTT. It encodes CATSTTSGGPQDTQYF.

The genes are TRBV9 and TRBJ2-2; 8 nucleotides align to TRBD2. CDR1 is SGDLS and CDR2 is YYNGEE in the germline V gene. The CDR3 loop spans 17 amino acids. With 0 bases clipped from V and 4 bases from J, the junction kept 8 bases outside the gene matches. CDR3 loop: CASSVVGGGTSTGELFF. DNA for the CDR3: TGTGCCAGCAGCGTAGTCGGCGGGGGGACCTCCACCGGGGAGCTGTTTTTT.

The V and J genes are TRBV4-1 and TRBJ1-1; 7 bases line up with TRBD1. Germline V gene data show CDR1 as MGHRA and CDR2 as YSYEKL. V dropped 1 base and J dropped 1; count of bases not matched to a gene: 9. This CDR3 region has 17 residues. The CDR3 sequence: CASSQVLDRATNTEAFF. The CDR3 nucleotides are TGCGCCAGCAGCCAAGTTCTAGACAGGGCAACGAACACTGAAGCTTTCTTT.

The CDR3 loop is CASSPGRQGAFF. For the CDR3, the DNA is TGTGCCAGCAGCCCGGGGAGGCAGGGAGCTTTCTTT. The V call is TRBV7-9, the J call TRBJ1-1, with D possibly matching TRBD1 (5 bases). CDR3 size: 12 residues. Germline lookup yields CDR1 SEHNR and CDR2 FQNEAQ (reference sequence). V lost 5 bases and J 10 bases, leaving 14 bases between the germline ends.

V is TRBV5-5 and J is TRBJ2-2; D gene ambiguous. The CDR3 is made up of 16 amino acids. Germline-derived CDR1 and CDR2 are SGHKS and YYEKEE (reference sequence). V was cut by 2 bases and J by 6 bases, with 17 bases left in between. The CDR3 here is CASSFEMSPVPGELFF. CDR3 nucleotides: TGTGCCAGCAGCTTCGAAATGAGTCCCGTCCCCGGGGAGCTGTTTTTT.

The rearrangement uses TRBV9 and TRBJ2-2; 13 positions agree with TRBD2. The CDR3 runs 19 residues. Germline CDR1 reads SGDLS; CDR2 reads YYNGEE. The V and J ends lost 0 bases and 5 bases, in that order; junction bases with no gene match: 10. The chain's CDR3 is CASSVARTSGGRSTGELFF. The DNA of the CDR3 is TGTGCCAGCAGCGTAGCTCGGACTAGCGGGGGCCGGAGTACCGGGGAGCTGTTTTTT.

V and J are TRBV2 and TRBJ2-5; the match to TRBD2 covers 8 bases. Germline assignment: CDR1 SNHLY and CDR2 FYNNEI. This CDR3 region has 14 residues. Trimming removed 8 bases from V and 2 bases from J; junction bases left unmatched: 7. CDR3 loop: CASVGLGTQETQYF. CDR3 in DNA: TGTGCCAGCGTGGGACTAGGGACTCAAGAGACCCAGTACTTC.

A word on this clone: Other nucleotide sequences in the sample specify the same CDR3. V is TRBV9 and J is TRBJ2-5; 10 bases agree with TRBD2. The junction had 0 bases not matched to a gene; V was cut back by 0 bases and J by 1 base. The CDR3 extends over 15 amino acids. The germline V gene has CDR1 SGDLS and CDR2 YYNGEE. The CDR3 DNA reads as TGTGCCAGCAGCGTAGTAGCGGGGGGCCAAGAGACCCAGTACTTC. Translation gives CASSVVAGGQETQYF.

V is TRBV7-6 and J is TRBJ2-7; 7 nucleotides align to TRBD1. This CDR3 region has 15 residues. Per germline, CDR1 SGHVS and CDR2 FNYEAQ. V trimming: 4 bases; J trimming: 5 bases; junction bases outside the gene matches: 11. CDR3 in DNA: TGTGCCAGCAGCTGGAAATCCCGAGGGGGCGACGAGCAGTACTTC. This gives the protein CASSWKSRGGDEQYF.

This sequence joins TRBV5-1 and TRBJ2-3; 8 positions match TRBD1. The germline CDR1 and CDR2 sequences are SGHRS and YFSETQ. The junction had 8 bases not matched to a gene; V was cut back by 0 bases and J by 2 bases. The length of the CDR3 is 17 residues. The CDR3 reads CASSLAPGGAYTDTQYF. CDR3 DNA: TGCGCCAGCAGCTTGGCGCCAGGGGGCGCCTACACAGATACGCAGTATTTT.

The CDR3 bases are TGTGCCAGCAGCTTAGCCGGGTCTAACGGCTACACCTTC. Residues: CASSLAGSNGYTF. The chain is built from TRBV7-9 and TRBJ1-2; D remains unclear. CDR1 is SEHNR and CDR2 is FQNEAQ in the germline V gene (reference sequence). The CDR3 spans 13 residues. V was trimmed by 0 bases and J by 8 bases, leaving 10 bases between them.

The chain joins TRBV28 to TRBJ2-3; D is perhaps TRBD2 (6 bases). Looked up from germline, CDR1 is MDHEN and CDR2 is SYDVKM. CDR3 length: 14 residues. V was pared by 4 bases and J by 1 base, with 9 bases between. This CDR3 reads CASSSASGTDTQYF. The DNA of the CDR3 is TGTGCCAGCAGTTCCGCTAGCGGCACAGATACGCAGTATTTT.

This rearrangement joins TRBV9 to TRBJ2-2; possibly TRBD2 for D (6 bases). CDR3 length equals 14 residues. Germline lookup yields CDR1 SGDLS and CDR2 YYNGEE. The V end lost 10 bases, the J end lost 2 bases, and 15 bases lay between the germline ends. DNA of the CDR3: TGTGCCGGAAGTCGGGAGCCAAACACCGGGGAGCTGTTTTTT. As protein: CAGSREPNTGELFF.

The chain uses TRBV20-1 and TRBJ2-7; 9 bases line up with TRBD1. V lost 6 bases to trimming and J lost 9 bases; unmatched junction nucleotides: 6. This CDR3 has 11 amino acids. CDR1 and CDR2 (germline): DFQATT, SNEGSKA (reference sequence). CDR3 coding DNA: TGCAGTGCGCCAACAGGGGGCGGGCAGTACTTC. Protein: CSAPTGGGQYF.

CDR3 in DNA: TGTGCCAGCAGCGTATCTGGGTTTTCCGGGCTGGGCGGGGGTGTTCTATCACCCCTCCACTTT. Protein sequence: CASSVSGFSGLGGGVLSPLHF. The chain joins TRBV9 to TRBJ1-6; weak D call: TRBD1 (5 bases). V was cut by 1 base and J by 10 bases, with 33 bases left in between. In germline, CDR1 is SGDLS, CDR2 YYNGEE. The CDR3 runs 21 residues.